This entry lists 18 T cell receptor beta chains sequenced from one sample in a study of Ad26.COV2.S vaccination and SARS-CoV-2 variants. Some clones are missing from TCRdb's copy, which holds only in-frame ones; the method was immunoSEQ multiplex PCR. The sample includes around 450,000 clones, roughly nine tenths seen only once; the top ten take 1.5% to 2%. The sample's treatment: roughly 20 received Ad26.COV2.S at low or high dose, single or two shots; about 5 received placebo; per-sample allocation not given. Material that was analyzed had been drawn on day 63 after the first vaccine or placebo injection. Material: peripheral blood, obtained in a trial of Ad26.COV2.S vaccine versus placebo. The receptor set was obtained from a person between 18 and 65 years old who received the Ad26.COV2.S COVID-19 vaccine or a placebo.

The J gene is TRBJ1-2, the V gene TRBV6-5, with no clear D. Trimming left V 2 bases short and J 4 bases short, with 14 bases between. The CDR3 is 15 residues long. The V gene's germline CDR1 is MNHEY and CDR2 SVGAGI. The CDR3 coding sequence is TGTGCCAGCAGTTACCGGGTCCTTGGATCCTATGGCTACACCTTC. Its protein product is CASSYRVLGSYGYTF.

The chain couples TRBV19 to TRBJ2-6; tentatively, D is TRBD1 or TRBD2 (5 bases each). CDR1 LNHDA and CDR2 SQIVND come from the germline V gene (reference sequence). The CDR3 totals 16 residues. Between the trimmed V and J ends, which lost 5 bases and 4 bases, there was a span of 15 bases. CDR3 bases: TGTGCCAGTAGTGATACACCGGGACGCGGGGCCAACGTCCTGACTTTC. This codes for CASSDTPGRGANVLTF.

The J gene is TRBJ2-7, the V gene TRBV5-1; no definite D call. Deletions cut 4 bases from V and 1 base from J, with 9 bases between. The V gene's germline CDR1 is SGHRS and CDR2 YFSETQ. The CDR3 extends over 13 amino acids. CDR3 region: CASSPALSYEQYF. The CDR3 DNA reads as TGCGCCAGCAGCCCCGCGCTATCCTACGAGCAGTACTTC.

This clone came up once. V usage is TRBV19 and J usage is TRBJ2-5, with D perhaps matching TRBD2 (6 bases). The germline gives CDR1 LNHDA, CDR2 SQIVND (reference sequence). CDR3 length: 13 amino acids. V shed 10 bases and J shed 2 bases, with 14 bases lying between them. CDR3 sequence (DNA): TGTGCCACGCGGGAAGGCCGACAAGAGACCCAGTACTTC. It translates to CATREGRQETQYF. Together with reference TRBV19 and TRBJ2-5, the CDR3 gives the full variable domain: DGGITQSPKYLFRKEGQNVTLSCEQNLNHDAMYWYRQDPGQGLRLIYYSQIVNDFQKGDIAEGYSVSREKKESFPLTVTSAQKNPTAFYLCATREGRQETQYFGPGTRLLVL.

The rearrangement uses TRBV6-1 and TRBJ2-4; no definite D call. Germline V gives CDR1 MNHNS, CDR2 SASEGT. This CDR3 region has 13 residues. Trimming shortened V by 2 bases and J by 4 bases, and 6 bases separated the two germline ends. The CDR3: CASSEHRKNIQYF. The CDR3 coding sequence is TGTGCCAGCAGTGAACATAGAAAAAACATTCAGTACTTC.

J is TRBJ1-2 and V is TRBV28; tentatively, D is TRBD1 (6 bases). The germline gives CDR1 MDHEN, CDR2 SYDVKM. The CDR3 contains 15 residues. V was cut by 3 bases and J by 4 bases, with 15 bases left in between. The CDR3 spells CASSLLQGSLYGYTF. CDR3 DNA sequence: TGTGCCAGCAGTTTGTTACAGGGATCGCTCTATGGCTACACCTTC.

This CDR3 is CASSSPNPRAGLAGVLISYEQYF. For the CDR3, the DNA is TGTGCCAGCAGTTCACCGAACCCTCGAGCGGGACTAGCGGGAGTCTTAATTTCCTACGAGCAGTACTTC. The chain uses TRBV28 and TRBJ2-7; 14 nucleotides agree with TRBD2. The CDR3 has 23 residues. V lost 4 bases, J lost 1 base, and 24 bases stayed unmatched. Looked up from germline, CDR1 is MDHEN and CDR2 is SYDVKM.

In the case of this clone: Within the sample, other DNA sequences also encode this same CDR3. The genes are TRBV6-6 and TRBJ1-2; 7 bases fit TRBD1. This CDR3 spans 14 amino acids. Trimming cost V 0 bases and J 2 bases; bases outside gene matches: 0. Germline loops: CDR1 MNHNY, CDR2 SVGAGI (reference sequence). CDR3 in amino acids: CASSYSTGNYGYTF. The CDR3 DNA follows: TGTGCCAGCAGTTACTCGACAGGGAACTATGGCTACACCTTC.

The rearrangement joins TRBV29-1 to TRBJ2-7; TRBD2 matches at 7 bases. CDR1 is SQVTM, CDR2 ANQGSEA, per germline. CDR3 length: 14 amino acids. V was clipped by 4 bases and J by 4 bases; unmatched bases: 10. The CDR3 bases are TGCAGCGTTGTCCCGTGGCAGGGAGGGTACGAGCAGTACTTC. Its protein is CSVVPWQGGYEQYF.

The chain uses TRBV5-1 and TRBJ2-7; D is possibly TRBD2 (6 bases). The germline CDR1 and CDR2 sequences are SGHRS and YFSETQ. CDR3 length equals 14 residues. V was pared by 3 bases and J by 11 bases, with 21 bases between. The CDR3 is CASSSQSGTQPKYF. CDR3 bases: TGCGCCAGCAGCTCGCAATCCGGGACTCAACCCAAGTACTTC.

Only one count was recorded for this clone. The chain joins TRBV6-2 or TRBV6-3 to TRBJ2-7; TRBD2 matches at 7 bases. From germline, CDR1 is MNHEY and CDR2 SVGEGT. Trimming took 2 bases from V and 3 from J; bases not matched to a gene: 13. The CDR3 sequence is 17 residues long. The CDR3 reads CASSYALTKGDYYEQYF. The CDR3 DNA follows: TGTGCCAGCAGTTACGCCCTGACAAAAGGGGACTACTACGAGCAGTACTTC.

The chain has TRBV19 and TRBJ2-1, with 7 bases identical to TRBD1. Germline CDR1 reads LNHDA; CDR2 reads SQIVND (reference sequence). With V trimmed by 6 bases and J by 5 bases, 7 bases remained unmatched. This CDR3 is built from 14 residues. This CDR3 reads CASRRQGSDNEQFF. CDR3 coding DNA: TGTGCCAGTAGGAGACAGGGTTCGGACAATGAGCAGTTCTTC. The variable domain in full, with the rest retrieved from reference TRBV19 and TRBJ2-1, is DGGITQSPKYLFRKEGQNVTLSCEQNLNHDAMYWYRQDPGQGLRLIYYSQIVNDFQKGDIAEGYSVSREKKESFPLTVTSAQKNPTAFYLCASRRQGSDNEQFFGPGTRLTVL.

The J gene is TRBJ2-6, the V gene TRBV5-1; TRBD1 or TRBD2 may be the D gene (6 bases each). V lost 4 bases and J 0 bases, leaving 20 bases between the germline ends. From germline, CDR1 is SGHRS and CDR2 YFSETQ. This CDR3 spans 19 amino acids. The CDR3 reads CASSRTVGGGYSGANVLTF. The CDR3 coding sequence is TGCGCCAGCAGCCGGACGGTGGGGGGCGGATACTCTGGGGCCAACGTCCTGACTTTC.

The chain carries TRBV5-1 and TRBJ2-3; 11 nucleotides line up with TRBD2. V lost 1 base to trimming and J lost 6 bases; unmatched junction nucleotides: 7. Germline CDR1 reads SGHRS; CDR2 reads YFSETQ. This CDR3 region has 16 residues. The CDR3 nucleotides are TGCGCCAGCAGCTTGAACCCTAGCGGGGGGCCTGATACGCAGTATTTT. Residues: CASSLNPSGGPDTQYF.

The chain joins TRBV18 to TRBJ2-1; D unresolved. The CDR3 consists of 15 residues. Germline lookup yields CDR1 KGHSH and CDR2 LQKENI. Trimming took 2 bases from V and 0 from J, leaving 8 bases between them. CDR3 loop: CASSPLRSSYNEQFF. The DNA for the CDR3 is TGTGCCAGCTCACCATTACGGAGCTCCTACAATGAGCAGTTCTTC. Combining the CDR3 with reference TRBV18 and TRBJ2-1 gives the whole variable domain NAGVMQNPRHLVRRRGQEARLRCSPMKGHSHVYWYRQLPEEGLKFMVYLQKENIIDESGMPKERFSAEFPKEGPSILRIQQVVRGDSAAYFCASSPLRSSYNEQFFGPGTRLTVL.

V is TRBV5-8 and J is TRBJ2-5; D could derive from TRBD1 or TRBD2 (5 bases each). Per the germline V gene, CDR1 is SGHTS and CDR2 is YDEGEE. V was clipped by 4 bases and J by 5 bases, with 33 bases between them. This CDR3 region has 20 residues. Here the CDR3 DNA reads TGTGCCAGCAGCCTCGGCCGCACACTTGATTTTAGAGGGGCGTGGGAGACCCAGTACTTC. Residues: CASSLGRTLDFRGAWETQYF. The full variable domain, completed using reference TRBV5-8 and TRBJ2-5, is EAGVTQSPTHLIKTRGQQATLRCSPISGHTSVYWYQQALGLGLQFLLWYDEGEERNRGNFPPRFSGRQFPNYSSELNVNALELEDSALYLCASSLGRTLDFRGAWETQYFGPGTRLLVL.

This sequence joins TRBV6-5 and TRBJ2-3; D may be TRBD2 (5 bases). V was trimmed by 4 bases and J by 4 bases, leaving 9 bases between them. The CDR3 loop spans 13 amino acids. Germline CDR1 reads MNHEY; CDR2 reads SVGAGI. The CDR3 reads CASSLGSADTQYF. As DNA, the CDR3 is TGTGCCAGCAGTTTGGGGAGTGCAGATACGCAGTATTTT.

The chain has TRBV19 and TRBJ2-3; TRBD1 agrees at 10 bases. Germline trimming cut 6 bases from V and 5 bases from J; bases unmatched to any gene: 5. The CDR3 spans 14 residues. Germline CDR1 reads LNHDA; CDR2 reads SQIVND (reference sequence). The CDR3 DNA reads TGTGCCAGTAGGGGACAGGGGCTGGGAGATACGCAGTATTTT. Translating gives CASRGQGLGDTQYF. Full variable domain (missing parts from reference TRBV19 and TRBJ2-3): DGGITQSPKYLFRKEGQNVTLSCEQNLNHDAMYWYRQDPGQGLRLIYYSQIVNDFQKGDIAEGYSVSREKKESFPLTVTSAQKNPTAFYLCASRGQGLGDTQYFGPGTRLTVL.